This TCR beta chain originates from a study of blood T cell repertoires in COVID-19. About the study: COVID-19 samples collected from the United States, Italy and Spain covered acute and convalescent phases. T cells, B-cell-depleted T cells, or PBMCs supplied cDNA or gDNA.

Trimming left V 5 bases short and J 5 bases short, with 18 bases between. The CDR3 is 15 residues long. Per germline, CDR1 MNHEY and CDR2 SVGAGI. The data were produced by immunoSEQ multiplex PCR, yet TCRdb's version contains in-frame clones alone and is incomplete. Of some 700,000 clones listed, approximately 90% were seen once; the top ten hold 0.2% to 0.3%. The TCR comes from a woman aged 18-30 years with acute or convalescent COVID-19. Sequenced input: peripheral blood. The chain carries TRBV6-5 and TRBJ1-2; D is perhaps TRBD1 (6 bases). In nucleotides, the CDR3 is TGTGCCAGCAGTAGGGGGAGAAGGGGAATATATGGCTACACCTTC. This gives the protein CASSRGRRGIYGYTF.